One and the same sample provided the 20 T cell receptor beta chains below, sequenced in a study of cytomegalovirus exposure and HLA in healthy donors. The study ran its PCR with 60 Vbeta and 13 Jbeta primers. TCRdb's table, derived via immunoSEQ multiplex PCR, lists solely in-frame clones and lacks some. The sample includes about 190,000 clones, roughly four fifths of them seen just once. Material: PBMCs. These TCRs come from a woman in her 30s in good health and CMV-seropositive.

The chain employs TRBV5-4 and TRBJ2-3, with 8 bases lining up with TRBD2. Trimming took 3 bases from V and 3 from J; bases not matched to a gene: 15. The CDR3 extends over 18 amino acids. The germline V gene encodes CDR1 SGHNT and CDR2 YYREEE (reference sequence). CDR3 protein: CASSSGLATWGDTDTQYF. In DNA, the CDR3 is TGTGCCAGCAGCTCCGGACTAGCTACGTGGGGCGATACAGATACGCAGTATTTT. Full variable domain (remainder filled in from reference TRBV5-4 and TRBJ2-3): ETGVTQSPTHLIKTRGQQVTLRCSSQSGHNTVSWYQQALGQGPQFIFQYYREEENGRGNFPPRFSGLQFPNYSSELNVNALELDDSALYLCASSSGLATWGDTDTQYFGPGTRLTVL.

V gene TRBV28 combines with J gene TRBJ1-1; no definite D call. The V end lost 3 bases, the J end lost 6 bases, and 14 bases lay between the germline ends. The CDR3 contains 14 residues. Germline V gene lookup returns CDR1 MDHEN and CDR2 SYDVKM. The CDR3 DNA reads TGTGCCAGCAGTTTGGAGGGAGGTGGTCCTGAAGCTTTCTTT. Translation gives CASSLEGGGPEAFF.

The rearrangement uses TRBV7-9 and TRBJ2-7; tentative D call: TRBD2 (5 bases). The CDR3 runs 14 residues. Germline CDR1 is SEHNR and CDR2 is FQNEAQ (reference sequence). Between the trimmed V and J ends, which lost 4 bases and 5 bases, there was a span of 15 bases. The CDR3 loop reads CASSSDGVGNEQYF. The CDR3 region has the DNA TGTGCCAGCAGCTCAGATGGAGTCGGGAACGAGCAGTACTTC.

CDR3 nucleotide sequence: TGTGCCTGCCCACGGGGGGATACGCAGTATTTT. Protein sequence: CACPRGDTQYF. The rearrangement joins TRBV30 to TRBJ2-3, with D possibly being TRBD2 (6 bases). The CDR3 sequence is 11 residues long. From germline, CDR1 is GTSNPN and CDR2 SVGIG (reference sequence). V was trimmed by 6 bases and J by 6 bases, leaving 10 bases between them.

The V and J genes are TRBV27 and TRBJ2-7; a weak D match, TRBD2 (5 bases). Between the trimmed V and J ends, which lost 6 bases and 7 bases, there was a span of 16 bases. The germline CDR1 and CDR2 sequences are MNHEY and SMNVEV (reference sequence). This CDR3 has 13 amino acids. The CDR3 DNA follows: TGTGCCAGCAGACTGGAACTAGGCAGTGAGCAGTACTTC. It translates to CASRLELGSEQYF.

The gene calls are TRBV7-9 and TRBJ2-7; tentatively, D is TRBD1 (6 bases). CDR3 length: 14 residues. CDR1 is SEHNR, CDR2 FQNEAQ, per germline (reference sequence). Trimming removed 5 bases from V and 3 bases from J, with 14 bases in between. The CDR3 protein is CASSPPGTLYEQYF. DNA of the CDR3: TGTGCCAGCAGCCCCCCCGGGACACTCTACGAGCAGTACTTC.

V usage is TRBV18 and J usage is TRBJ1-3, with 7 nucleotides matching TRBD1. Germline lookup yields CDR1 KGHSH and CDR2 LQKENI. The CDR3 runs to 21 residues. The ends lost 3 bases at V and 0 bases at J; junction bases unmatched: 20. The CDR3 loop reads CASSPLTGTASPESSGNTIYF. Here the CDR3 DNA reads TGTGCCAGCTCACCGCTTACCGGGACAGCGAGCCCCGAGTCCTCTGGAAACACCATATATTTT. The full variable domain, rest sourced from reference TRBV18 and TRBJ1-3, is NAGVMQNPRHLVRRRGQEARLRCSPMKGHSHVYWYRQLPEEGLKFMVYLQKENIIDESGMPKERFSAEFPKEGPSILRIQQVVRGDSAAYFCASSPLTGTASPESSGNTIYFGEGSWLTVV.

This clone was detected once. The V gene is TRBV5-5, the J gene TRBJ2-7; the match to TRBD2 covers 9 bases. Trimming cost V 0 bases and J 4 bases; bases outside gene matches: 5. This CDR3 is built from 15 residues. In germline, CDR1 is SGHKS, CDR2 YYEKEE (reference sequence). The CDR3 reads CASSLAGSGSYEQYF. The CDR3 DNA follows: TGTGCCAGCAGCTTGGCCGGTAGCGGGAGTTACGAGCAGTACTTC.

Comments on this clone: Other DNA sequences of this sample code for an identical CDR3. V and J are TRBV5-1 and TRBJ1-2, with D possibly being TRBD1 (5 bases). The V gene lost 0 bases and the J gene lost 3 bases, with 9 bases spanning the gap. The CDR3 is 14 residues long. The germline gives CDR1 SGHRS, CDR2 YFSETQ. Here the CDR3 DNA reads TGCGCCAGCAGCTTGGTGCCGGGGGACTATGGCTACACCTTC. It specifies CASSLVPGDYGYTF. Variable domain in full (rest from reference TRBV5-1 and TRBJ1-2): KAGVTQTPRYLIKTRGQQVTLSCSPISGHRSVSWYQQTPGQGLQFLFEYFSETQRNKGNFPGRFSGRQFSNSRSEMNVSTLELGDSALYLCASSLVPGDYGYTFGSGTRLTVV.

The J gene is TRBJ2-7, the V gene TRBV7-9; tentative D call: TRBD2 (7 bases). CDR1 is SEHNR and CDR2 is FQNEAQ in the germline V gene (reference sequence). Trimming pared 5 bases from V and 7 bases from J, leaving 21 bases between. This CDR3 has 15 amino acids. The CDR3 sequence: CASSLLLGAGEEQYF. Written as DNA, the CDR3 is TGTGCCAGCAGCCTACTTCTGGGGGCGGGGGAAGAGCAGTACTTC.

Note on this clone: Compared with germline, one end of the junction differs, possibly owing to a read error. Other DNA sequences from this sample encode an identical CDR3 as well. The rearrangement links TRBV11-2 to TRBJ2-3, with 10 bases matching TRBD1. The germline V gene has CDR1 SGHAT and CDR2 FQNNGV. The CDR3 sequence is 15 residues long. The CDR3 here is CASRDRDRGTDTQYF. The CDR3 bases are TGTGCCAGCAGAGACCGGGACAGGGGCACAGATACGCAATATTTT.

The chain uses TRBV5-1 and TRBJ2-1; TRBD1 matches at 8 bases. The CDR3 is 14 residues long. With V trimmed by 2 bases and J by 9 bases, 7 bases remained unmatched. Germline V CDR1 and CDR2: SGHRS, YFSETQ. The chain's CDR3 is CASSLFQGASEQFF. CDR3 DNA: TGCGCCAGCAGCTTATTTCAGGGGGCTAGTGAGCAGTTCTTC.

The V and J genes are TRBV18 and TRBJ2-2, with a tentative D call TRBD1 (5 bases). There are 19 residues in the CDR3. Trimming pared 6 bases from V and 6 bases from J, leaving 29 bases between. Germline V CDR1 and CDR2: KGHSH, LQKENI. CDR3 loop: CASSQIGHSQDPYAGELFF. The DNA of the CDR3 is TGTGCCAGCTCCCAAATTGGACACTCCCAAGACCCTTATGCCGGGGAGCTGTTTTTT.

CDR3 coding DNA: TGTGCCAGCAGTTTGGGCACGCAGCTAGGCTACACCTTC. This encodes CASSLGTQLGYTF. The chain has TRBV28 and TRBJ1-2, with unresolved D. The V and J ends lost 3 bases and 8 bases respectively, with 13 bases between them. Germline V gene lookup returns CDR1 MDHEN and CDR2 SYDVKM. The CDR3 contains 13 residues.

The rearrangement joins TRBV7-2 to TRBJ2-1, with 7 bases that match TRBD2. Trimming removed 0 bases from V and 2 bases from J; junction bases left unmatched: 1. Germline assignment: CDR1 SGHTA and CDR2 FQGNSA. CDR3 length: 15 residues. The CDR3 region is CASSLAGGTYNEQFF. The CDR3 region has the DNA TGTGCCAGCAGCTTAGCGGGAGGGACCTACAATGAGCAGTTCTTC. Full variable domain (remainder filled in from reference TRBV7-2 and TRBJ2-1): GAGVSQSPSNKVTEKGKDVELRCDPISGHTALYWYRQSLGQGLEFLIYFQGNSAPDKSGLPSDRFSAERTGGSVSTLTIQRTQQEDSAVYLCASSLAGGTYNEQFFGPGTRLTVL.

Worth noting for this clone: One end of the junction varies from germline; a read error may be responsible. CDR3 sequence reads: CSTRDREAFF. The DNA for the CDR3 is TGCAGTACTAGGGACAGAGAAGCTTTCTTT. The genes are TRBV20-1 and TRBJ1-1; 7 bases map to TRBD1. Germline V CDR1 and CDR2: DFQATT, SNEGSKA (reference sequence). The CDR3 is 10 residues long.

In this sample, this clone turned up a few times. The chain couples TRBV28 to TRBJ1-2; 9 nucleotides agree with TRBD1. Trimming took 3 bases from V and 8 from J; bases not matched to a gene: 10. Looked up from germline, CDR1 is MDHEN and CDR2 is SYDVKM. This CDR3 comprises 15 residues. DNA for the CDR3: TGTGCCAGCAGTTTCAACAGGGGGCCGGGGGGCGGCTACACCTTC. This sequence encodes CASSFNRGPGGGYTF.

The chain links TRBV5-4 to TRBJ2-3, with 8 bases matching TRBD1. Germline CDR1 is SGHNT and CDR2 is YYREEE (reference sequence). V lost 0 bases to trimming and J lost 5 bases; unmatched junction nucleotides: 8. There are 16 residues in the CDR3. The CDR3 region is CASSLGARGPEDTQYF. The DNA of the CDR3 is TGTGCCAGCAGCTTGGGAGCCAGGGGGCCTGAAGATACGCAGTATTTT.

The chain recombines TRBV5-4 with TRBJ2-1; 14 bases agree with TRBD2. CDR1 and CDR2 (germline): SGHNT, YYREEE (reference sequence). V lost 3 bases, J lost 6 bases, and 2 bases stayed unmatched. The CDR3 totals 15 residues. The DNA of the CDR3 is TGTGCCAGCAGCTCGGGACTAGCGGGAGCCAATGAGCAGTTCTTC. It yields the protein CASSSGLAGANEQFF. The full variable domain, with the rest looked up from reference TRBV5-4 and TRBJ2-1, is ETGVTQSPTHLIKTRGQQVTLRCSSQSGHNTVSWYQQALGQGPQFIFQYYREEENGRGNFPPRFSGLQFPNYSSELNVNALELDDSALYLCASSSGLAGANEQFFGPGTRLTVL.

The chain carries TRBV19 and TRBJ1-4; the D is unclear. The CDR3 spans 15 residues. The germline gives CDR1 LNHDA, CDR2 SQIVND (reference sequence). Deletions cut 5 bases from V and 4 bases from J, with 14 bases between. CDR3 in amino acids: CASSVRLNYNEKLFF. The DNA of the CDR3 is TGTGCCAGTAGTGTCCGACTCAACTATAATGAAAAACTGTTTTTT.